This T cell receptor (beta chain) came from a study of cytotoxic CD8 clonotypes in ibrutinib-treated CLL. Study-wide background: Partial response was seen in approximately 24 patients and complete response in 2; after median roughly 66 months, around 15 stayed remitted, some 12 progressed.

Repertoires were generated with immunoSEQ multiplex PCR, while TCRdb's copy carries only in-frame clones and drops some. The sample contains fewer than 70,000 clones, approximately 71% of which appear only once. The clonotype originates from a human donor with chronic lymphocytic leukemia. This material consisted of PBMCs, taken after 12 months of ibrutinib treatment.

The CDR3 is CASSARDRGEKLFF. For the CDR3, the DNA is TGTGCCAGCAGCGCACGGGACAGGGGCGAAAAACTGTTTTTT. This chain uses TRBV7-2 with TRBJ1-4, with TRBD1 identical over 10 bases. With V trimmed by 5 bases and J by 8 bases, 5 bases remained unmatched. The CDR3 sequence is 14 residues long. Per germline, CDR1 SGHTA and CDR2 FQGNSA.